A single sample is the source of the 3 T cell receptor beta chains below, sequenced in a study of control samples from healthy donors and cancer patients. Assay: immunoSEQ multiplex PCR; the TCRdb copy retains only in-frame clones and omits some. Of about 92,000 clones detected, 82% appear once; the ten largest clones hold over 7.5%. The sequencing sample was made of blood. These receptors were obtained from a woman aged 60-75 years in good health.

This clone came up a few times. This sequence joins TRBV5-6 and TRBJ1-2, with D maybe TRBD1 (5 bases). The CDR3 is 14 amino acids. Germline V gives CDR1 SGHDT, CDR2 YYEEEE. V shed 5 bases and J shed 4 bases, with 15 bases lying between them. The CDR3 sequence is CASSLVGTAYGYTF. The DNA of the CDR3 is TGTGCCAGCAGTCTGGTGGGGACTGCCTATGGCTACACCTTC.

Remarks on this clone: This same CDR3 is encoded by further DNA sequences in the sample. This chain joins TRBV5-1 and TRBJ1-1; D remains ambiguous. Trimming left V 0 bases short and J 2 bases short, with 5 bases between. The CDR3 consists of 13 residues. The germline V gene encodes CDR1 SGHRS and CDR2 YFSETQ. The DNA for the CDR3 is TGCGCCAGCAGCTTGGGAGGAAACACTGAAGCTTTCTTT. It specifies CASSLGGNTEAFF.

V is TRBV24-1 and J is TRBJ2-3; 7 bases map to TRBD2. The CDR3 runs to 17 residues. Germline-derived CDR1 and CDR2 are KGHDR and SFDVKD. V trimming: 4 bases; J trimming: 2 bases; junction bases outside the gene matches: 11. In nucleotides, the CDR3 is TGTGCCACCAGTGACCCGACTAGCCCGGTAAACACAGATACGCAGTATTTT. Translation gives CATSDPTSPVNTDTQYF.